This T cell receptor (beta chain) emerged from a study of identical twins. From germline, CDR1 is MNHEY and CDR2 SMNVEV (reference sequence). The CDR3 covers 16 residues. Trimming at V came to 3 bases and at J to 3 bases, leaving 6 bases not matched to a gene. This clonotype showed up just a few times. TCRdb used MiXCR to reprocess the 5' RACE reads, holding one entry per CDR3 protein. The table has roughly 1.6 million distinct CDR3 sequences, under 35% seen once. The TCR comes from a newborn girl in good health. The sequenced sample consisted of cord blood. The rearrangement links TRBV27 to TRBJ2-7; 12 positions agree with TRBD1. As DNA, the CDR3 is TGTGCCAGCAGTTTGGCCGGGACAGGGGGCCTCTACGAGCAGTACTTC. Translation: CASSLAGTGGLYEQYF.